This T cell receptor (beta chain) was sequenced during a study of blood T cell repertoires in COVID-19. About the research overall: The cDNA or gDNA used as material had been derived from T cells, B-cell-depleted T cells, or PBMCs.

Authors' analysis steps: Amplification of reference gene primers provided the estimated nucleated cell counts. Only in-frame clones appear in the TCRdb table, and some are missing; sequencing was by immunoSEQ multiplex PCR. D and trimming come from the DNA, and the V and J calls and clone size come from that table. The table has some 150,000 clones, roughly four fifths seen once. The germline CDR1 and CDR2 sequences are PRHDT and FYEKMQ (reference sequence). This CDR3 region has 15 residues. The junction had 9 bases not matched to a gene; V was cut back by 6 bases and J by 2 bases. V and J are TRBV13 and TRBJ2-7; 8 bases agree with TRBD2. This TCR derives from a woman of 80 years or more with active or convalescent COVID-19. Sequenced sample: peripheral blood. CDR3 DNA sequence: TGTGCCAGCAGTACGGGACTAGATTTTACCTACGAGCAGTACTTC. Translating it yields CASSTGLDFTYEQYF.